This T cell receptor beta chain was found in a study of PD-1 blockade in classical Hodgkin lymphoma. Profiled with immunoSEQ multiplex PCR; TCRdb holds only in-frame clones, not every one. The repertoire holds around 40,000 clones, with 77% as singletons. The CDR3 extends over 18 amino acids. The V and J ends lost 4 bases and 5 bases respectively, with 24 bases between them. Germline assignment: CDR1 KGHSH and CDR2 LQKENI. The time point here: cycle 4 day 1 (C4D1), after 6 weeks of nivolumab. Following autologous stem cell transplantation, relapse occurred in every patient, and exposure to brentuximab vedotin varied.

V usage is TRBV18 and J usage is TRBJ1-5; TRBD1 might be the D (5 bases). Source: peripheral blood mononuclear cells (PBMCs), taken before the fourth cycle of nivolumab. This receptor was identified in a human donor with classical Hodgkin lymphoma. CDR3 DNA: TGTGCCAGCTCACTCAGACCCGGGACCGATGGGGTGGATCAGCCCCAGCATTTT. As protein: CASSLRPGTDGVDQPQHF.